Shown below are 19 T cell receptor beta chains from a single sample sequenced in a study of cytomegalovirus exposure and HLA in healthy donors. Use of 60 Vbeta and 13 Jbeta primers characterized the PCR. TCRdb keeps only in-frame clones here, not all; method: immunoSEQ multiplex PCR. The sample gives 85,000 to 130,000 clones, approximately 82% of which show up once; 0.9% to 1.5% is in the top ten. The sequenced material came from PBMCs. The receptor source for this set is a woman between 18 and 29 years old in good health and CMV-seronegative.

This clone was counted only a few times. The chain combines TRBV28 with TRBJ1-2; TRBD1 matches 7 bases. Germline loops: CDR1 MDHEN, CDR2 SYDVKM. V shed 2 bases, J shed 7 bases, and the junction held 4 bases outside the gene matches. The CDR3 runs to 13 residues. DNA of the CDR3: TGTGCCAGCAGTTTACTAGGGGGCTTTGGCTACACCTTC. This translates into CASSLLGGFGYTF.

This chain joins TRBV10-3 and TRBJ2-3, with D possibly matching TRBD2 (7 bases). V dropped 8 bases and J dropped 2 bases, with 14 bases sitting between them. The germline CDR1 and CDR2 sequences are ENHRY and SYGVKD. This CDR3 is built from 14 residues. The CDR3 region is CAIGGGPHTDTQYF. The CDR3 DNA is TGTGCCATCGGGGGGGGGCCCCACACAGATACGCAGTATTTT.

The V call is TRBV7-3, the J call TRBJ2-1; 8 bases are shared with TRBD2. This CDR3 spans 15 amino acids. Losses at the gene ends were 1 base for V and 4 bases for J; bases not matched to a gene: 3. The germline V gene has CDR1 SGHTA and CDR2 FQGTGA. CDR3 sequence: CASSLMASGYNEQFF. DNA of the CDR3: TGTGCCAGCAGCTTAATGGCTAGCGGGTACAATGAGCAGTTCTTC.

This clone has only one observation. The V and J genes are TRBV9 and TRBJ1-1; D call uncertain. Germline loops: CDR1 SGDLS, CDR2 YYNGEE. V was clipped by 0 bases and J by 3 bases, with 6 bases between them. There are 13 residues in the CDR3. The DNA of the CDR3 is TGTGCCAGCAGCGTAGCCGTTGACACTGAAGCTTTCTTT. Its protein is CASSVAVDTEAFF.

V is TRBV7-2 and J is TRBJ2-5, with D unresolved. The end of the DNA is better explained by TRBJ2-7, so the J call may be wrong. The germline V gene encodes CDR1 SGHTA and CDR2 FQGNSA. The CDR3 is made up of 12 amino acids. The CDR3 sequence is CASSLHSSEQYF. Written as DNA, the CDR3 is TGTGCCAGCAGCTTACATTCATCCGAGCAGTACTTC.

The chain recombines TRBV5-1 with TRBJ2-3; TRBD2 is a possible D gene (7 bases). Trimming left V 0 bases short and J 3 bases short, with 14 bases between. This CDR3 has 16 amino acids. The germline gives CDR1 SGHRS, CDR2 YFSETQ. The CDR3 DNA sequence: TGCGCCAGCAGCTTGGAGTCGGGGGGCCGGACAGATACGCAGTATTTT. This sequence encodes CASSLESGGRTDTQYF.

The chain combines TRBV27 with TRBJ2-7, with 13 bases identical to TRBD2. V lost 6 bases and J lost 7; bases outside the gene matches: 6. The germline gives CDR1 MNHEY, CDR2 SMNVEV (reference sequence). CDR3 size: 14 residues. As DNA, the CDR3 is TGTGCCAGCAGAGGACTAGCGGGAGCGGGGGAGCAGTACTTC. As protein: CASRGLAGAGEQYF.

This chain links TRBV4-2 with TRBJ1-1; D might be TRBD1 (5 bases). The ends were cut back, 2 bases at V and 4 bases at J, with 14 bases in the middle. CDR1 is LGHNA and CDR2 is YNFKEQ in the germline V gene. This CDR3 is built from 15 residues. The CDR3 protein is CASSQILAGTTEAFF. As DNA, the CDR3 is TGTGCCAGCAGCCAAATTCTTGCGGGGACCACTGAAGCTTTCTTT.

The genes are TRBV7-8 and TRBJ2-7; possibly TRBD2 for D (5 bases). This CDR3 region has 14 residues. Trimming stripped 2 bases from V and 10 bases from J, with 18 bases between. Germline V gene lookup returns CDR1 SGHVS and CDR2 FQNEAQ. CDR3 protein: CASSLFGVRYNQYF. CDR3 in DNA: TGTGCCAGCAGCTTATTCGGGGTTAGGTATAATCAGTACTTC.

This chain connects TRBV4-2 to TRBJ2-2, with TRBD1 matching over 9 bases. The trim removed 3 bases at V and 4 bases at J, leaving 3 bases unmatched. Germline V lookup: CDR1 LGHNA, CDR2 YNFKEQ. The CDR3 has 15 residues. CDR3 sequence (DNA): TGTGCCAGCAGCCACGGGACAGGGTTCACCGGGGAGCTGTTTTTT. Amino acid sequence: CASSHGTGFTGELFF.

The chain couples TRBV7-3 to TRBJ2-1, with 10 nucleotides matching TRBD2. V gave up 5 bases and J gave up 5 bases; unmatched junction bases: 6. Germline V lookup: CDR1 SGHTA, CDR2 FQGTGA. This CDR3 has 15 residues. This chain's CDR3 is CASSGSSGGNNEQFF. The CDR3 nucleotides read TGTGCCAGCAGCGGGTCTAGCGGGGGTAACAATGAGCAGTTCTTC.

J is TRBJ2-2 and V is TRBV5-8; 12 positions match TRBD1. The CDR3 length is 19 residues. The J segment lost 2 bases and the V segment lost 7 bases, leaving 15 bases of the junction unmatched. CDR1 and CDR2 (germline): SGHTS, YDEGEE. The CDR3 is CASEGTGGFRDINTGELFF. CDR3 bases: TGTGCCAGCGAGGGGACAGGGGGCTTTCGAGACATCAACACCGGGGAGCTGTTTTTT.

The rearrangement uses TRBV18 and TRBJ2-3, with D possibly TRBD2 on 6 matching bases. The germline V and J ends were trimmed by 6 bases and 2 bases, with 15 bases remaining between them. The CDR3 is made up of 15 amino acids. Germline-derived CDR1 and CDR2 are KGHSH and LQKENI. Here the CDR3 reads CASSGSRYFTDTQYF. The DNA of the CDR3 is TGTGCCAGCTCCGGGAGCCGCTACTTCACAGATACGCAGTATTTT.

V gene TRBV5-6 combines with J gene TRBJ2-1, with 11 positions matching TRBD1. Germline CDR1 is SGHDT and CDR2 is YYEEEE. CDR3 length equals 17 residues. The junction had 10 bases not matched to a gene; V was cut back by 0 bases and J by 8 bases. The CDR3 region is CASSLGTGTGGVDEQFF. The CDR3 DNA reads as TGTGCCAGCAGCTTGGGGACCGGGACAGGGGGGGTCGATGAGCAGTTCTTC.

The rearrangement uses TRBV5-1 and TRBJ2-7; D call uncertain. V lost 0 bases to trimming and J lost 2 bases, with 6 bases between them. This CDR3 contains 13 residues. CDR1 and CDR2 from the germline V gene are SGHRS and YFSETQ. The CDR3 reads CASSLARAYEQYF. The CDR3 DNA follows: TGCGCCAGCAGCTTGGCTCGGGCCTACGAGCAGTACTTC. The full variable domain, in which reference TRBV5-1 and TRBJ2-7 provide the parts outside the CDR3, is KAGVTQTPRYLIKTRGQQVTLSCSPISGHRSVSWYQQTPGQGLQFLFEYFSETQRNKGNFPGRFSGRQFSNSRSEMNVSTLELGDSALYLCASSLARAYEQYFGPGTRLTVT.

About this clone: Distinct nucleotide sequences in the sample also encode this CDR3. The chain uses TRBV27 and TRBJ2-1, with D uncertain. Trimming took off 9 bases at V and 0 bases at J, with 12 bases between the two ends. CDR3 length equals 14 residues. Germline V lookup: CDR1 MNHEY, CDR2 SMNVEV (reference sequence). CDR3 sequence (DNA): TGTGCCAGTAGTCTCCGGGTCTCCTACAATGAGCAGTTCTTC. Amino acid sequence: CASSLRVSYNEQFF.

The chain links TRBV7-8 to TRBJ1-1, with 7 nucleotides matching TRBD1. The length of the CDR3 is 16 residues. V shed 3 bases, J shed 4 bases, and the junction held 11 bases outside the gene matches. Germline V gene sequence: CDR1 SGHVS, CDR2 FQNEAQ. The CDR3 reads CASSFFHPAGGTEAFF. CDR3 in DNA: TGTGCCAGCAGCTTTTTCCACCCGGCAGGGGGCACTGAAGCTTTCTTT.

The V and J genes are TRBV6-5 and TRBJ2-7, with 14 bases matching TRBD2. This CDR3 has 14 amino acids. From germline, CDR1 is MNHEY and CDR2 SVGAGI. V lost 5 bases, J lost 7 bases, and 4 bases stayed unmatched. CDR3 in DNA: TGTGCCAGCAGTGGGACTAGCGGGAGTCGAGAGCAGTACTTC. Translated: CASSGTSGSREQYF.

The chain is built from TRBV2 and TRBJ2-5; the D gene is possibly TRBD1 (6 bases). Trimming took off 4 bases at V and 11 bases at J, with 20 bases between the two ends. CDR3 length: 14 residues. Germline V gives CDR1 SNHLY, CDR2 FYNNEI. As DNA, the CDR3 is TGTGCCAGCAGTGGTGGGACACGCGCCTCGGGGCAGTACTTC. Translation gives CASSGGTRASGQYF.